Listed below are T cell receptor beta chains from one sample, sequenced in a study of cytomegalovirus exposure and HLA in healthy donors. The table came from immunoSEQ multiplex PCR; TCRdb's copy has only in-frame clones and leaves some out. This sample carries about 170,000 clones, 62% of them seen once, and the ten largest clones take just under 3%. The sample taken for sequencing was PBMCs. Receptors originate from a man aged 40-50 years in good health and CMV-seronegative. Each CDR3 is given with its conserved first and last residue. The D gene is left open where the match is weak. Only part of the rows carry a size: once, few, many, or a class if the clone is expanded.

>TRBJ2-7|-|TRBD1|TRBV19
TGTGCCAGTTCTCCTGACAGGGTGAACCACGAGCAGTACTTC
CASSPDRVNHEQYF
>TRBJ1-2|-|-|TRBV28
TGTGCCAGCAGTTTCAATGGCTACACCTTC
CASSFNGYTF
>TRBJ2-1|few|TRBD1|TRBV7-9
TGTGCCAGCAGCACCCCCAGGGGGCTGGGTTTGAATGAGCAGTTCTTC
CASSTPRGLGLNEQFF
>TRBJ2-1|few|TRBD1|TRBV5-1
TGCGCCAGCAGAGATCCGGGACAGGGGACTCACAATGAGCAGTTCTTC
CASRDPGQGTHNEQFF
>TRBJ2-6|-|-|TRBV11-2
TGTGCCAGCAGCCTCTACAGGGTTAGTTCTGGGGCCAACGTCCTGACTTTC
CASSLYRVSSGANVLTF
>TRBJ2-1|-|-|TRBV6-1
TGTGCCAGCAGTGAAACAGGGCTTGGTGAGCAGTTCTTC
CASSETGLGEQFF
>TRBJ1-3|few|-|TRBV14
TGTGCCAGCAGCCAAGATTACGGGAGTTCTGGAAACACCATATATTTT
CASSQDYGSSGNTIYF
>TRBJ1-1|-|-|TRBV11-2
TGTGCCAGCATGCGTAACAGGAACACTGAAGCTTTCTTT
CASMRNRNTEAFF
>TRBJ1-2|few|-|TRBV5-1
TGCGCCAGCAGCTTGGGGACAGCACAATTCTATGGCTACACCTTC
CASSLGTAQFYGYTF
>TRBJ1-4|few|TRBD1|TRBV6-6
TGTGCCAGCAGGACAGACAGGGATGAAAAACTGTTTTTT
CASRTDRDEKLFF
>TRBJ2-2|few|TRBD2|TRBV5-1
TGCGCCAGCAGCTCCTCTAGCGGGAGGGCCGGCACCGGGGAGCTGTTTTTT
CASSSSSGRAGTGELFF
>TRBJ2-3|-|TRBD2|TRBV5-1
TGCGCCAGCAGACCAGGACTAGAAGCAGATACGCAGTATTTT
CASRPGLEADTQYF
>TRBJ2-7|-|TRBD2|TRBV13
TGTGCCAGCAGCTTGAAGGGACTAGCCTACGAGCAGTACTTC
CASSLKGLAYEQYF
>TRBJ2-7|few|-|TRBV2
TGTGCCAGCAGCGGTAGACAGAGATACTACGAGCAGTACTTC
CASSGRQRYYEQYF
>TRBJ2-5|-|TRBD1|TRBV19
TGTGCCAGTAGGGGGACAGGGGGTGGGGAGACCCAGTACTTC
CASRGTGGGETQYF
>TRBJ2-3|-|TRBD1|TRBV19
TGTGCCAGTAGTGCCACAGGGGGAAGCACAGATACGCAGTATTTT
CASSATGGSTDTQYF
>TRBJ2-2|-|-|TRBV6-1
TGTGCCAGCACGTTGTGGAGGGACACCGGGGAGCTGTTTTTT
CASTLWRDTGELFF
>TRBJ2-2|-|TRBD2|TRBV19
TGTGCCAGTAGTATAGAGCCTCTAGCGGGAACGAACACCGGGGAGCTGTTTTTT
CASSIEPLAGTNTGELFF
>TRBJ2-1|few|-|TRBV11-2
TGTGCCAGCAGCGTCGGGTGGAATGAGCAGTTCTTC
CASSVGWNEQFF
>TRBJ1-4|-|-|TRBV6-1
TGTGCCAGCAGTGAGAGGGTCGTAGAAAAACTGTTTTTT
CASSERVVEKLFF
>TRBJ2-5|once|-|TRBV29-1
TGCAGCGTACGGAGCTTATTCCAAGAGACCCAGTACTTC
CSVRSLFQETQYF
>TRBJ1-5|-|-|TRBV27
TGTGCCAGCAGTTTATGGGCAGGGAATCAGCCCCAGCATTTT
CASSLWAGNQPQHF
>TRBJ2-2|-|-|TRBV6-5
TGTGCCAGCACCCAGAACACCGGGGAGCTGTTTTTT
CASTQNTGELFF
>TRBJ1-5|-|-|TRBV30
TGTGCCTGGAGTGTAGAGGATAACCAGCCCCAGCATTTT
CAWSVEDNQPQHF
>TRBJ1-4|-|-|TRBV11-2
TGTGCCAGCAGCTTAGTGGAGGGTGGTCGTGAAAAACTGTTTTTT
CASSLVEGGREKLFF
>TRBJ1-5|-|-|TRBV7-9
TGTGCCAGCAGCTTAGCGCAGCCGGGTTATAGCAATCAGCCCCAGCATTTT
CASSLAQPGYSNQPQHF
>TRBJ2-7|-|TRBD2|TRBV7-2
TGTGCCAGCAGCTTAGATTCGGCTAGCGGGAGTGTACCCTACGAGCAGTACTTC
CASSLDSASGSVPYEQYF
>TRBJ2-3|-|TRBD2|TRBV7-2
TGTGCCAGCAGCCAACCAGCCACTAGCGGGCGTGCTAGCACAGATACGCAGTATTTT
CASSQPATSGRASTDTQYF
>TRBJ2-7|-|-|TRBV6-5
TGTGCCAGCAGACCACAGGGCCCCTACGAGCAGTACTTC
CASRPQGPYEQYF
>TRBJ2-5|-|TRBD2|TRBV27
TGTGCCAGCAGTTTTGGGGGGGACGAGACCCAGTACTTC
CASSFGGDETQYF
>TRBJ2-3|-|-|TRBV6-1
TGTGCCAGCAGTGAAGCGCAGGGTGGCACAGATACGCAGTATTTT
CASSEAQGGTDTQYF
>TRBJ2-7|few|-|TRBV5-1
TGCGCCAGCAGCCACGAGGTGGACGAGCAGTACTTC
CASSHEVDEQYF
>TRBJ1-2|-|-|TRBV7-9
TGTGCCAGCAGCTTAATCTTGGGCTACACCTTC
CASSLILGYTF
>TRBJ2-7|-|TRBD1|TRBV4-1
TGCGCCAGCAGCGATACCGGGACAGTATCCTACGAGCAGTACTTC
CASSDTGTVSYEQYF
>TRBJ2-7|once|TRBD1|TRBV7-8
TGTGCCAGCAGCTACCGGGACAGGTTGCTCGAGCAGTACTTC
CASSYRDRLLEQYF
>TRBJ2-2|-|TRBD1|TRBV30
TGTGCCTGGAGAGGACAGGGGGGGGCCGGGGAGCTGTTTTTT
CAWRGQGGAGELFF
>TRBJ2-1|few|-|TRBV27
TGTGCCAGCAGTTTGGTGCGGGGTGAGCAGTTCTTC
CASSLVRGEQFF
>TRBJ2-1|-|TRBD2|TRBV5-6
TGTGCCAGCAGTTTCCGGACTAGCGGGAGGATAGACAATGAGCAGTTCTTC
CASSFRTSGRIDNEQFF
>TRBJ2-6|-|-|TRBV7-8
TGTGCCAGCAGCTTTGCCGGGAGTGGGGCCAACGTCCTGGCTTTC
CASSFAGSGANVLAF
>TRBJ1-1|-|TRBD1|TRBV29-1
TGCAGCGGTCACAGGGGAACTGAAGCTTCCTTT
CSGHRGTEASF